This TCR beta chain is from a study of cytomegalovirus exposure and HLA in healthy donors. Study-level background: Findings of an earlier analysis included 117 million unique TCR beta sequences from 170 million or so T cells. Broader study findings: In a later analysis, a missense DCLRE1C variant was linked to TCR beta V- and J-gene trimming.

Germline V gives CDR1 MNHNS, CDR2 SASEGT. This CDR3 region has 15 residues. V was clipped by 1 base and J by 7 bases, with 13 bases between them. In regard to this clone: Its antigen is unidentified.

Primers for the PCR totalled 60 Vbeta and 13 Jbeta. Clones were read by immunoSEQ multiplex PCR, and TCRdb kept only the in-frame ones, dropping some. The sample lists over 95,000 clones; about 70% were seen once. The clonotype was recovered from a human donor in good health. The specimen was PBMCs. V and J are TRBV6-1 and TRBJ1-4; TRBD1 might be the D (5 bases). CDR3 in amino acids: CASSEGGGISEKLFF. The CDR3, as DNA: TGTGCCAGCAGTGAAGGGGGGGGTATAAGTGAAAAACTGTTTTTT.